One T cell receptor beta chain is described in this entry. Its antigen is unknown. 13 Jbeta primers and 60 Vbeta primers were used for the PCR. Method: immunoSEQ multiplex PCR; TCRdb's copy keeps in-frame clones and lacks some. This sample has 80,000 to 100,000 clones, with 70% to 80% found just once. CDR1 is MNHNS and CDR2 is SASEGT in the germline V gene. CDR3 length equals 13 residues. V lost 9 bases to trimming and J lost 5 bases; unmatched junction nucleotides: 3. The data stem from a study of cytomegalovirus exposure and HLA in healthy donors. Study results and limitations: The authors excluded some V segments, including TRBV6-2 and TRBV6-3, as indistinguishable. According to the study, 160 or so TCR beta chains were cytomegalovirus-associated.

Sample: PBMCs. The receptor was isolated from a man aged 40-55 years in good health and CMV-seronegative. The chain has TRBV6-1 and TRBJ2-2, with TRBD2 matching over 10 bases. CDR3 sequence (DNA): TGTGCCAGTCAGACTAGCGGGACCGGGGAGCTGTTTTTT. Translating gives CASQTSGTGELFF.